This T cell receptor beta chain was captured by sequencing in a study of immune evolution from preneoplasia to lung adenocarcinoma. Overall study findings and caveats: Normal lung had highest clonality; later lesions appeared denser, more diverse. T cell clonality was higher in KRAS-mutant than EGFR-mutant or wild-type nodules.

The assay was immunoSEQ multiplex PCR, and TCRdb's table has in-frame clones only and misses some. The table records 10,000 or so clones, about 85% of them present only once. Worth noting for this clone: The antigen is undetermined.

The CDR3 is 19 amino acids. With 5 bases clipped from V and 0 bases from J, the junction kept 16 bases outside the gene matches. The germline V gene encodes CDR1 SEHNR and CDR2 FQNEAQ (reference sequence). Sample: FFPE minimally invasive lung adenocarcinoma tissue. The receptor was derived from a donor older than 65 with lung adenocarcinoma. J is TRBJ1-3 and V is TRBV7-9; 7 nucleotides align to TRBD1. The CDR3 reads CASSPGVNRGSSSGNTIYF. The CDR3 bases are TGTGCCAGCAGCCCTGGGGTCAACAGGGGATCCTCCTCTGGAAACACCATATATTTT.